Reported below is one TCR beta chain. This clone's antigen is unknown. There are no base qualities to consult, and no much larger clone falls within one base. These data are taken from a study of blood T cells in healthy people across ages (dated by TCRdb to the mid-2010s). In terms of the full investigation: In model experiments, roughly one uniquely barcoded TCR beta cDNA molecule per two T cells was captured by template switching. The study measured age-related changes in TCR beta repertoire diversity using deep sequencing normalized with unique cDNA molecular identifiers. The donors were divided into four age groups: young (average roughly 17 years), middle-aged (about 40), aged (approximately 62) and long-lived (about 84). To avoid experimental bias, donors of different ages were spread randomly across the sequencing lanes. For two donors (one aged 18 to 30 and one aged 80 or older), the study analyzed two additional independent replicas of 1 million unique cDNA reads from the same blood draw. What the work shows at the level of the full study, not this receptor alone: Observed TCR beta diversity per million T cells fell roughly linearly with age, and a significant reduction was already apparent by age approximately 40. Estimates of total diversity from one million sequenced T cells were regarded as lower bounds and underestimates. Compared with the aged group, the long-lived group had more naive CD4+ T cells, fewer expanded clones and increased TCR diversity, a pattern suggesting age selection. Since profiling was done on bulk unsorted PBMCs, naive and antigen-experienced compartments could not be conclusively compared. A strong correlation was found between observed TCR beta diversity and the percentage of naive T cells measured by flow cytometry. Donor CMV infection status was unknown, potentially confounding age-related changes in expanded clonotypes.

Via the germline V gene, CDR1 is MNHEY and CDR2 SVGAGI. V trim: 5 bases; J trim: 1 base; unmatched bases: 4. The CDR3 measures 15 amino acids from cysteine to phenylalanine. The retained sequence is limited to the CDR3, 45 bases, with the frame set at the first base. Donors were 30 to 45 systemically healthy Caucasian individuals from Russia aged 6 to 90 years. Each donor gave about 9.7 milliliters of peripheral blood, drawn into EDTA-treated Vacutainer tubes. Ficoll-Paque density-gradient centrifugation was used to isolate PBMCs, with at least 6.5 million per sample. Trizol reagent was used to extract total RNA from the PBMCs, yielding at least 5.5 micrograms per sample. For every donor, an aliquot of PBMCs went through flow cytometry to measure the percentages of naive CD45RAhigh/CD27high T cells. The library was made by 5' RACE. Sequencing used an Illumina HiSeq 2500. A second PCR of about 7 to 12 cycles was run with a J-beta primer mix and a sample-barcoded 5' primer. A template-switch 5' adaptor carrying 12 random nucleotides introduced a unique molecular identifier onto each TCR beta cDNA molecule. Each sample yielded at least 3 million CDR3-containing paired-end reads. First-strand cDNA synthesis was performed from all RNA using the Mint cDNA synthesis kit, with priming by a TRBC-specific oligonucleotide. All cDNA was treated with uracil-DNA glycosylase and then went through a first 18-cycle PCR with the universal primers M1SS and BC2_uni_R. Per the original workflow: For normalization, 1 million high-quality reads, each with a distinct molecular identifier, were randomly selected from each sample. Reads with shared molecular identifiers were discarded instead of being binned into consensus sequences. MiTCR, run with a Q25 quality threshold and the strictest error-elimination algorithm, handled CDR3 identification, clonotype clustering and error correction. Lower-bound total TCR beta diversity was estimated with a nonparametric unseen species model using Euler transformation. The public reads were run again by TCRdb, first through fastp at Q25 and then through MiXCR, and only productive beta chains were kept. Records with the same CDR3 protein are collapsed into one entry carrying the most frequent genes and DNA. The V and J calls and clone size come from TCRdb's table, not from the authors' own analysis. This sample is represented by 1.5 million to 2 million distinct CDR3 sequences; 49% of them were singletons. The ten biggest clones cover less than 2.5% of the sample.

The material sequenced was blood. The sequence came from a woman aged 40-49 years in good health. The rearranged chain carries TRBV6-5 and TRBJ2-3; TRBD1 matches 9 bases in the middle. CDR3 protein: CASSKGQGRTDTQYF. The DNA sequence follows: TGTGCCAGCAGTAAGGGACAGGGACGCACAGATACGCAGTATTTT.